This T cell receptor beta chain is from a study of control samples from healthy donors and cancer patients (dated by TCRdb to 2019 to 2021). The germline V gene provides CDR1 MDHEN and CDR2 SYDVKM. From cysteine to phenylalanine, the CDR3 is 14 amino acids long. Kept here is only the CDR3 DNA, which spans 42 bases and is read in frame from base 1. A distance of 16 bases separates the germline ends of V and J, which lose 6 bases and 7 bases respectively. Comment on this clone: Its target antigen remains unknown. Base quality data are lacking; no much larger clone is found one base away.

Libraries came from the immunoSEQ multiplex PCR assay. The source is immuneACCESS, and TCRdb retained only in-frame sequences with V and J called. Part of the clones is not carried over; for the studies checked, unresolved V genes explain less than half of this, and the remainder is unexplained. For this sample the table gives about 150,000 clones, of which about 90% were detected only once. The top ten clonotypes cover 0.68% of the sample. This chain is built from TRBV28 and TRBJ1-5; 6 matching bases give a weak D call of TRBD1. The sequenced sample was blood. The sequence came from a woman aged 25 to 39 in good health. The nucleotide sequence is TGTGCCAGCAGAAAAGGCACAGGGCTCCAGCCCCAGCATTTT. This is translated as CASRKGTGLQPQHF.